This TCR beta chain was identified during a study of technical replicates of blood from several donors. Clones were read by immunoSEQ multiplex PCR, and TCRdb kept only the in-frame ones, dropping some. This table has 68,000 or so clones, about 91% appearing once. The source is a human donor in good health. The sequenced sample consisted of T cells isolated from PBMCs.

CDR3 nucleotides: TGTGCCAGCAGTGGGGACATTATCGGGCAGTACTTC. Its translation: CASSGDIIGQYF. V is TRBV2 and J is TRBJ2-7, with D perhaps matching TRBD1 (6 bases). The CDR3 spans 12 residues. Germline values: CDR1 SNHLY, CDR2 FYNNEI. The V and J ends lost 4 bases and 9 bases respectively, with 13 bases between them.